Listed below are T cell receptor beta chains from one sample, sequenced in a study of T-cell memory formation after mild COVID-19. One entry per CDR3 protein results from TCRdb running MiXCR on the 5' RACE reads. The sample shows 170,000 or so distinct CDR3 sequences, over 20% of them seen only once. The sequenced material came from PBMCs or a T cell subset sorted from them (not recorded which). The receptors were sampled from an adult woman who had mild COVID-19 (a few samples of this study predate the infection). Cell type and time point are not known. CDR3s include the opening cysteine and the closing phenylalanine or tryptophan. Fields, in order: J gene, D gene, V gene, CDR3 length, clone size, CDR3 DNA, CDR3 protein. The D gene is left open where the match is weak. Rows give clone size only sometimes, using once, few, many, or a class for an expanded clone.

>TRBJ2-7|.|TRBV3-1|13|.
TGTGCCAGCAGCCAAGCCCCTGGAAGCGAGCAGTACTTC
CASSQAPGSEQYF
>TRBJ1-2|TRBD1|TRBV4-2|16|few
TGTGCCAGCAGCCAAGAGCAGGGGGTGCCTAACTATGGCTACACCTTC
CASSQEQGVPNYGYTF
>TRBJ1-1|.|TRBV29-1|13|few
TGCAGCCCCGGGCGGGGAGTGAACACTGAAGCTTTCTTT
CSPGRGVNTEAFF
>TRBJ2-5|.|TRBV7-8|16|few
TGTGCCAGCAGCTTAGCGGGGGCGGAACCCGCGGAGACCCAGTACTTC
CASSLAGAEPAETQYF
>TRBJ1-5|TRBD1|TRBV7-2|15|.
TGTGCCACCGCGACAGGGGGCGTGAGCAATCAGCCCCAGCATTTT
CATATGGVSNQPQHF
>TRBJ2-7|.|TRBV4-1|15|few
TGCGCCAGCAGCCAAGAATCCAGCTTCCTACTGGAGCAGTACTTC
CASSQESSFLLEQYF
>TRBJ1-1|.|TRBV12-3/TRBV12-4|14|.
TGTGCCAGCAGTTGGACAGCTAGAAACACTGAAGCTTTCTTT
CASSWTARNTEAFF
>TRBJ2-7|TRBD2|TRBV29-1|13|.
TGCAGCGTTACGACTAGCGGGGACTGGGAGCAGTACTTC
CSVTTSGDWEQYF
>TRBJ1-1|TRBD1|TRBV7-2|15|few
TGTGCCAGCAGCCTAGGGACAGGGGTGTTAACTGAAGCTTTCTTT
CASSLGTGVLTEAFF
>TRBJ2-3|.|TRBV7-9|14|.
TGTGCCAGCAGCTTGGTGGACTACACAGATACGCAGTATTTT
CASSLVDYTDTQYF
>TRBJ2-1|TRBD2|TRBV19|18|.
TGTGCCACCGGCGGGGGGGTAATGGTAGGGAGCTCCTACAATGAGCAGTTCTTC
CATGGGVMVGSSYNEQFF
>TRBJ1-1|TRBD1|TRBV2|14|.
TGTGCCAGCATCCTTAGGGACAGGGGAACTGAAGCTTTCTTT
CASILRDRGTEAFF
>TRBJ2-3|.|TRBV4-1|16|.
TGCGCCAGCAGCCAAAGGGGCGGGGCCAGCACAGATACGCAGTATTTT
CASSQRGGASTDTQYF
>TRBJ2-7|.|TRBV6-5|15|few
TGTGCCAGCAGTCATGGGACCACCGGGGTTTACGAGCAGTACTTC
CASSHGTTGVYEQYF
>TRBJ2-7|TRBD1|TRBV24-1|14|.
TGTGCCACCAGTGATAGACAGGGGGCTCACGAGCAGTACTTC
CATSDRQGAHEQYF
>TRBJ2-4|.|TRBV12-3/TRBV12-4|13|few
TGTGCCAGCAGTTTAGGGCGGTTGGACATTCAGTACTTC
CASSLGRLDIQYF
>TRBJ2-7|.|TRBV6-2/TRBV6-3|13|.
TGTGCCAGCACCACCGGACCGTATTACGAGCAGTACTTC
CASTTGPYYEQYF
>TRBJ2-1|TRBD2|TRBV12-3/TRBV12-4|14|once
TGTGCCAGCAGTCCAGGACTAGATGGAAATGAGCAGTTCTTC
CASSPGLDGNEQFF
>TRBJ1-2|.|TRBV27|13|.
TGTGCCAGCAGTTTCGGGGTTGACTATGGCTACACCTTC
CASSFGVDYGYTF
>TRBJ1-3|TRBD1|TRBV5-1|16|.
TGCGCCAGCAGCGCAACCGGGACAGCGGTTGGAAACACCATATATTTT
CASSATGTAVGNTIYF
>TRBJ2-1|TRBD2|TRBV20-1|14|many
TGCAGTGCTAGCGGGGGGGCTTCCTACAATGAGCAGTTCTTC
CSASGGASYNEQFF
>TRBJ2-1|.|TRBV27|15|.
TGTGCCAGCAGTTTCCCACCGGGACCCGCGGTTGAGCAGTTCTTC
CASSFPPGPAVEQFF
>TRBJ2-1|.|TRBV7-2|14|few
TGTGCCAGCAGCTTAGTGGGGCCGGGCAATGAGCAGTTCTTC
CASSLVGPGNEQFF
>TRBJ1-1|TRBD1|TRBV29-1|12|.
TGCAGCGTCCTACAGGGGCACGCTGAAGCTTTCTTT
CSVLQGHAEAFF
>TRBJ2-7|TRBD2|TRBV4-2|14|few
TGTGCCAGCAGCCCGGTGAGCGGGGCCTACGAGCAGTACTTC
CASSPVSGAYEQYF
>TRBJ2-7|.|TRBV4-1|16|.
TGCGCCAGCAGCCAAGATTTAGGGGCAGGGTCTAAAGAGCAGTACTTC
CASSQDLGAGSKEQYF
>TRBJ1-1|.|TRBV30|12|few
TGTGCCTGGAGTGGGCCCCACACTGAAGCTTTCTTT
CAWSGPHTEAFF
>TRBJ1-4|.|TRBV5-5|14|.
TGTGCCAGCAGCTTGGGATTGGGCCATGAAAAACTGTTTTTT
CASSLGLGHEKLFF
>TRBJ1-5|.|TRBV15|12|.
TGTGCCACCAGCAGAGGGAATCAGCCCCAGCATTTT
CATSRGNQPQHF
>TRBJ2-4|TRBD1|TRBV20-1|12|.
TGCAGTGCTAATCAGGGGGTTGACATTCAGTACTTC
CSANQGVDIQYF
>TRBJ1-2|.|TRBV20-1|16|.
TGCAGTGCTAGAGTCCCCCTGGGGGACGGTAACTATGGCTACACCTTC
CSARVPLGDGNYGYTF
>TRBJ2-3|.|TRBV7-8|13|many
TGTGCCAGCAGCTTCGGGATAACAGATACGCAGTATTTT
CASSFGITDTQYF
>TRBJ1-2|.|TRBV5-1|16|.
TGCGCCAGCAGCACCGGGGGCCCTACACCCAACTATGGCTACACCTTC
CASSTGGPTPNYGYTF
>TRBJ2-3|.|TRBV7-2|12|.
TGTGCCAGCAGACCCCCGGCGGATACGCAGTATTTT
CASRPPADTQYF
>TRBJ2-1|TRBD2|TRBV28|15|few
TGTGCCAGCAGCCCCACTAGCGGGTTCGGCAATGAGCAGTTCTTC
CASSPTSGFGNEQFF
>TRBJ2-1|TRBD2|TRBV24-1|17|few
TGTGCCACCAGTGATTATAGAGCGGGAAGCTCCTACAATGAGCAGTTCTTC
CATSDYRAGSSYNEQFF
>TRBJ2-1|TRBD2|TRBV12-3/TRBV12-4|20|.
TGTGCCAGCAGCCCTCACCGAGGACTAGCGGGAGGGCCTGAGGGTAATGAGCAGTTCTTC
CASSPHRGLAGGPEGNEQFF
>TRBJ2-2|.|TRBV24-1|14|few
TGTGCCACCAGCAGACACGCGAACACCGGGGAGCTGTTTTTT
CATSRHANTGELFF
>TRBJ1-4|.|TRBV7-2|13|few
TGTGCCAGCAGCGGGGAATCGGGTGAAAAACTGTTTTTT
CASSGESGEKLFF
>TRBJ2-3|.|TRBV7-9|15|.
TGTGCCAGCAGGCGGGGAGGACCTAGCACAGATACGCAGTATTTT
CASRRGGPSTDTQYF
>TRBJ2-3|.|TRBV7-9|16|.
TGTGCCAGCAGCGACGTCGGGGGCGGGAGCACAGATACGCAGTATTTT
CASSDVGGGSTDTQYF
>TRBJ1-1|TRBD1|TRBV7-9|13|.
TGTGCCAGCCGCGGACAGGGGACCACTGAAGCTTTCTTT
CASRGQGTTEAFF
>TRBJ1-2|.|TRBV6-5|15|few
TGTGCCAGCAGTTATTACGACAGCACCAACTATGGCTACACCTTC
CASSYYDSTNYGYTF
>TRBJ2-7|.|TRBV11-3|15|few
TGTGCCAGCAGTCAGGAGGCAGGGGCATCCTACGAGCAGTACTTC
CASSQEAGASYEQYF
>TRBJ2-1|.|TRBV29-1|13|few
TGCAGCGTTGCCGGGACAACCTACAATGAGCAGTTCTTC
CSVAGTTYNEQFF
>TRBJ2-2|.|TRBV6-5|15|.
TGTGCCAGCGGGGTAGAGACCGCGAACACCGGGGAGCTGTTTTTT
CASGVETANTGELFF
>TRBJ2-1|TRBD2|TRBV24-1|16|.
TGTGCCACCAGTGATTTAAGCGGGAGATCTTACAATGAGCAGTTCTTC
CATSDLSGRSYNEQFF
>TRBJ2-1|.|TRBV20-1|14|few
TGCAGTGCTAGAGACGATCCTTACTACAATGAGCAGTTCTTC
CSARDDPYYNEQFF
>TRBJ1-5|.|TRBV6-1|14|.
TGTGCCAGCAGTGAAGCCCCGGACGGCCGGCCCCAGCATTTT
CASSEAPDGRPQHF
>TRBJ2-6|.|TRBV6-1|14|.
TGTGCCGTCGCTTTAGACTCTGGGGCCAACGTCCTGACTTTC
CAVALDSGANVLTF
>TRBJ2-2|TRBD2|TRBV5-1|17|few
TGCGCCAGCAGCAATGTAGCGGGGGTATCGAACACCGGGGAGCTGTTTTTT
CASSNVAGVSNTGELFF
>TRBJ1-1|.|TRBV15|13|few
TGTGCCACCAGCCCGCGGACGCCGAATGAAGCTTTCTTT
CATSPRTPNEAFF
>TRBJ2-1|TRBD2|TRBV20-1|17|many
TGCAGTGCTAGAGAGGCTAGCGGACGCTCAATATACAATGAGCAGTTCTTC
CSAREASGRSIYNEQFF